Listed below are T cell receptor beta chains from one sample, sequenced in a study of OX40 agonist ivuxolimab in advanced cancers. The data were produced by immunoSEQ multiplex PCR, yet TCRdb's version contains in-frame clones alone and is incomplete. The repertoire holds approximately 59,000 clones, with 75% to 90% as singletons. The sample consisted of CD4+ or CD8+ T cells sorted from blood, taken in a trial of the OX40 agonist ivuxolimab. Receptor source: an adult with an advanced solid tumor such as melanoma, head and neck, liver or kidney cancer. Both conserved end residues are part of each CDR3. D genes are given only for firm matches. The size entry is marked missing in some rows and otherwise reads once, few, many or a size class.

17	.	.	TRBV7-3	TRBJ2-2	TGTGCCAGCAGCTTCCTGCCCCAGGGCGCGAACACCGGGGAGCTGTTTTTT	CASSFLPQGANTGELFF
16	once	TRBD2	TRBV5-1	TRBJ2-3	TGCGCCAGCAGCTTCACAGCGGGGGGGACCACAGATACGCAGTATTTT	CASSFTAGGTTDTQYF
18	few	.	TRBV2	TRBJ2-4	TGTGCCAGCAGTCAGTCCCCTGGGTCTCACATCGGCAAAAACATTCAGTACTTC	CASSQSPGSHIGKNIQYF
15	.	.	TRBV2	TRBJ1-2	TGTGCCAGCAGTGCCAACTCCAGGGATAGTGGTGGCTACACCTTC	CASSANSRDSGGYTF
15	once	.	TRBV11-2	TRBJ1-5	TGTGCCAGCAGCTTAGATCGGGGGCCTAATCAGCCCCAGCATTTT	CASSLDRGPNQPQHF
16	.	.	TRBV18	TRBJ1-6	TGTGCCAGCTCACCAAAAACACAGGGCTCGGATTCACCCCTCCACTTT	CASSPKTQGSDSPLHF
13	.	.	TRBV11-2	TRBJ2-1	TGTGCCAGCAGCTTAGTCCGGGGTGGTGAGCAGTTCTTC	CASSLVRGGEQFF
14	.	TRBD1	TRBV18	TRBJ2-1	TGTGCCAGCTCACAGGAGGGGACAGGGAATGAGCAGTTCTTC	CASSQEGTGNEQFF
13	.	.	TRBV5-1	TRBJ2-5	TGCGCCAGCAGCTCCAGGGGCCAAGAGACCCAGTACTTC	CASSSRGQETQYF
14	.	.	TRBV2	TRBJ2-1	TGTGCCAGCAGTGACCAGACAGTGTACAATGAGCAGTTCTTC	CASSDQTVYNEQFF
13	.	.	TRBV7-7	TRBJ2-1	TGTGCCAGCAGCCCTTCTCCGGGCAATGAGCAGTTCTTC	CASSPSPGNEQFF
14	.	TRBD2	TRBV5-1	TRBJ2-5	TGCGCCAGCAGCTTGGTACTAGCGGAGCAAACCCAGTACTTC	CASSLVLAEQTQYF
15	.	TRBD2	TRBV7-9	TRBJ2-2	TGTGCCAGCAGCCCAGCTAGCGGCGTTACCGGGGAGCTGTTTTTT	CASSPASGVTGELFF
13	once	.	TRBV11-2	TRBJ2-5	TGTGCCAGCAGCCAGGGCCACCAAGAGACCCAGTACTTC	CASSQGHQETQYF
13	.	.	TRBV7-2	TRBJ2-5	TGTGCCAGCAGCCCGGGACTTGGAGAGACCCAGTACTTC	CASSPGLGETQYF
18	.	TRBD1	TRBV19	TRBJ1-3	TGTGCCAGTAGTATACAGGTCGGACAGGGCATTTCTGGAAACACCATATATTTT	CASSIQVGQGISGNTIYF
12	.	.	TRBV10-1	TRBJ1-5	TGCGCCAGCAGTGACTTCGATCAGCCCCAGCATTTT	CASSDFDQPQHF
15	.	.	TRBV19	TRBJ1-5	TGTGCCAGTAGTATTTGGCTAAGAAACAATCAGCCCCAGCATTTT	CASSIWLRNNQPQHF
15	.	TRBD1	TRBV29-1	TRBJ2-6	TGCAGCATCGGACAGGGGGTCTCTGGGGCCAACGTCCTGACTTTC	CSIGQGVSGANVLTF
14	.	TRBD1	TRBV5-4	TRBJ1-1	TGTGCCAGCAGCCTAGGGACAGTGAACACTGAAGCTTTCTTT	CASSLGTVNTEAFF
14	.	.	TRBV10-3	TRBJ2-5	TGTGCCATCAGGACAGATAATGGTGGAGAGACCCAGTACTTC	CAIRTDNGGETQYF
13	.	.	TRBV19	TRBJ2-1	TGTGCCAGTAGTATTGCGAGGGACCATGAGCAGTTCTTC	CASSIARDHEQFF
15	.	.	TRBV5-1	TRBJ2-1	TGCGCCAGCAGCTTGGAGTGGAGGGGGCGGCATGAGCAGTTCTTC	CASSLEWRGRHEQFF
15	.	TRBD1	TRBV2	TRBJ1-3	TGTGCCAGCAGAGGGGGACAGGGGGTCGGAAACACCATATATTTT	CASRGGQGVGNTIYF
10	.	.	TRBV28	TRBJ2-5	TGTGCCAGCAGTTTTGAGACCCAGTACTTC	CASSFETQYF
15	.	TRBD1	TRBV25-1	TRBJ1-1	TGTGCCAGCAGTGAAACAGGGGGCAGATTCACTGAAGCTTTCTTT	CASSETGGRFTEAFF
14	.	TRBD1	TRBV7-3	TRBJ2-7	TGTGCCAGCTCCAAGACAGGGTCTGCCTACGAGCAGTACTTC	CASSKTGSAYEQYF
15	once	TRBD1	TRBV7-2	TRBJ1-1	TGTGCCAGCAGCCCTGTCGGGACAGCGGCCACTGAAGCTTTCTTT	CASSPVGTAATEAFF
16	.	.	TRBV5-1	TRBJ2-5	TGCGCCAGCAGGGAAGGCGGGGACCCCCGGGCCGAGACCCAGTACTTC	CASREGGDPRAETQYF
14	.	.	TRBV5-1	TRBJ1-6	TGCGCCAGCAGCTTGTCCACCTATAATTCACCCCTCCACTTT	CASSLSTYNSPLHF
17	.	.	TRBV2	TRBJ1-4	TGTGCCAGCAGTGCCTCGGGAGTGGGGGCGATTGGAGAAAAACTGTTTTTT	CASSASGVGAIGEKLFF
13	.	TRBD1	TRBV7-9	TRBJ1-6	TGTGCCAGCAGCCCAGACAGGGATTCACCCCTCCACTTT	CASSPDRDSPLHF
15	.	TRBD2	TRBV7-2	TRBJ2-5	TGTGCCAGCAGCCGTACGAGCGGACTAGCGGAGACCCAGTACTTC	CASSRTSGLAETQYF
15	.	.	TRBV29-1	TRBJ2-2	TGCAGCGTTGATCCGGGGGGCGCGAACACCGGGGAGCTGTTTTTT	CSVDPGGANTGELFF
15	.	TRBD1	TRBV2	TRBJ2-2	TGTGCCAGCAGTGTTGAGGGGGCAGATACCGGGGAGCTGTTTTTT	CASSVEGADTGELFF
13	many	.	TRBV11-2	TRBJ2-3	TGTGCCAGCCGGGGTGCAGGCACAGATACGCAGTATTTT	CASRGAGTDTQYF
15	once	TRBD1	TRBV5-6	TRBJ2-5	TGTGCCAGCAGCTTCGGACAGGGGGCGACGGAGACCCAGTACTTC	CASSFGQGATETQYF
15	.	TRBD1	TRBV7-6	TRBJ1-5	TGTGCCAGCAGCTTAGGGGGACAGGGGTTTCAGCCCCAGCATTTT	CASSLGGQGFQPQHF
13	few	.	TRBV19	TRBJ1-2	TGTGCCAGTAGTCCCGGACATGGCCATGGCTACACCTTC	CASSPGHGHGYTF
18	.	.	TRBV7-8	TRBJ2-3	TGTGCCAGCAGCCAATCGCCCAAGGACACCCGACGGGCAGATACGCAGTATTTT	CASSQSPKDTRRADTQYF
12	.	.	TRBV10-2	TRBJ2-7	TGCGCCAGCAGTGATACCTCCTACGAGCAGTACTTC	CASSDTSYEQYF
15	.	.	TRBV16	TRBJ1-4	TGTGCCAGCAGCCAATCTCGGGGGCCCAATGAAAAACTGTTTTTT	CASSQSRGPNEKLFF
15	.	TRBD1	TRBV6-5	TRBJ2-2	TGTGCCAGCAGTCCGAGACAGGGAATGACCGGGGAGCTGTTTTTT	CASSPRQGMTGELFF
15	.	.	TRBV19	TRBJ2-2	TGTGCCAGTAGTATAAGCACCCTGAACACCGGGGAGCTGTTTTTT	CASSISTLNTGELFF
18	.	.	TRBV28	TRBJ1-5	TGTGCCAGCAGCCAAGGCCGGGGATTCCGTGGAAGCAATCAGCCCCAGCATTTT	CASSQGRGFRGSNQPQHF
14	once	.	TRBV7-8	TRBJ2-3	TGTGCCAGCAGCCCTCTGGATGACTCAGATACGCAGTATTTT	CASSPLDDSDTQYF
13	.	TRBD1	TRBV7-9	TRBJ2-7	TGTGCCAGCAGCGCCGACAGGGGAGGCGAGCAGTACTTC	CASSADRGGEQYF
14	.	.	TRBV5-8	TRBJ1-1	TGTGCCAGCAGCTTGGGGGCCTTGAACACTGAAGCTTTCTTT	CASSLGALNTEAFF
15	.	.	TRBV18	TRBJ1-3	TGTGCCAGCTCTTTAGGGGCTCTCGAAGGAAACACCATATATTTT	CASSLGALEGNTIYF
14	medium-sized	TRBD2	TRBV27	TRBJ2-1	TGTGCCACCCGACCGGGACTAGCCCGGAATGAGCAGTTCTTC	CATRPGLARNEQFF
16	.	TRBD2	TRBV10-1	TRBJ2-7	TGCGCCAGCAGTGCCTTCGGTAGCGGGGGTTACTACGAGCAGTACTTC	CASSAFGSGGYYEQYF
15	.	TRBD1	TRBV6-5	TRBJ2-7	TGTGCCAGCAGCCTAACAGGGGGCGCTTCCTACGAGCAGTACTTC	CASSLTGGASYEQYF